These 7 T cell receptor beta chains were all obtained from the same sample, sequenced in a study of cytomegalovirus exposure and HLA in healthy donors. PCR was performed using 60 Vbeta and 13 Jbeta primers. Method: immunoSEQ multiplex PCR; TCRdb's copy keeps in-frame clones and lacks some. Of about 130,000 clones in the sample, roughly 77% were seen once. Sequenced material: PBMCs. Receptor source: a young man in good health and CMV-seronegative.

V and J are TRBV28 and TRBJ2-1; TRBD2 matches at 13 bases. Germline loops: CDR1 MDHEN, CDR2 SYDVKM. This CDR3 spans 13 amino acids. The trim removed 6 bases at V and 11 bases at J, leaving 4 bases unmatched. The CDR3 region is CASRLAGGPKQFF. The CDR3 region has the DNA TGTGCCAGCAGACTAGCGGGAGGGCCCAAGCAGTTCTTC.

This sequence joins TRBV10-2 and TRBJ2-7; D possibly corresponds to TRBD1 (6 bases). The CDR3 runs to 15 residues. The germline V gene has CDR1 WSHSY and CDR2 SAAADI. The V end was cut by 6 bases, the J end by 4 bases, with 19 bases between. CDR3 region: CASRESPGHAYEQYF. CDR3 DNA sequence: TGCGCCAGCAGGGAAAGTCCGGGACACGCGTACGAGCAGTACTTC.

The CDR3 loop reads CASRTGTSGSGANVLTF. Written as DNA, the CDR3 is TGTGCCAGCAGGACCGGGACTAGCGGCTCTGGGGCCAACGTCCTGACTTTC. The rearrangement joins TRBV2 to TRBJ2-6, with 11 bases that match TRBD2. The CDR3 sequence is 17 residues long. Germline lookup yields CDR1 SNHLY and CDR2 FYNNEI. V lost 6 bases and J lost 0; bases outside the gene matches: 4. Full variable domain (outside the CDR3, taken from reference TRBV2 and TRBJ2-6): EPEVTQTPSHQVTQMGQEVILRCVPISNHLYFYWYRQILGQKVEFLVSFYNNEISEKSEIFDDQFSVERPDGSNFTLKIRSTKLEDSAMYFCASRTGTSGSGANVLTFGAGSRLTVL.

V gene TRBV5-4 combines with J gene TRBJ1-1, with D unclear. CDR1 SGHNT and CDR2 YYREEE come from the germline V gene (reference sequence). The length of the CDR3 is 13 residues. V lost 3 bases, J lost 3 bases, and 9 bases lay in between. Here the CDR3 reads CASSSQPYTEAFF. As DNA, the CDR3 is TGTGCCAGCAGCTCACAACCATACACTGAAGCTTTCTTT.

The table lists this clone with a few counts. CDR3 sequence: CASSLAPGTSGSWAHEQYF. DNA of the CDR3: TGTGCCAGCAGCTTGGCCCCCGGGACTAGCGGGAGTTGGGCCCACGAGCAGTACTTC. This chain connects TRBV7-8 to TRBJ2-7; 14 bases line up with TRBD2. With 3 bases clipped from V and 5 bases from J, the junction kept 15 bases outside the gene matches. The germline CDR1 and CDR2 sequences are SGHVS and FQNEAQ. The CDR3 covers 19 residues.

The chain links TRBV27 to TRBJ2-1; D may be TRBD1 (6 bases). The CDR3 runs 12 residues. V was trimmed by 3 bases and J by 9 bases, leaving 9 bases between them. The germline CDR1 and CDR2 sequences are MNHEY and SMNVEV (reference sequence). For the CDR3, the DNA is TGTGCCAGCAGTTTTCAACAGGGTGAGCAGTTCTTC. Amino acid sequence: CASSFQQGEQFF.

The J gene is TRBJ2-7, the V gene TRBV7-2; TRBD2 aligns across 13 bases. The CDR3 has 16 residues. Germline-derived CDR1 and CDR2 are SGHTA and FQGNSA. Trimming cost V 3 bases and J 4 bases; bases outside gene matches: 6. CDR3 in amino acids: CASSFQLAGGKYEQYF. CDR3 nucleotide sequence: TGTGCCAGCAGCTTCCAACTAGCGGGAGGGAAATACGAGCAGTACTTC.